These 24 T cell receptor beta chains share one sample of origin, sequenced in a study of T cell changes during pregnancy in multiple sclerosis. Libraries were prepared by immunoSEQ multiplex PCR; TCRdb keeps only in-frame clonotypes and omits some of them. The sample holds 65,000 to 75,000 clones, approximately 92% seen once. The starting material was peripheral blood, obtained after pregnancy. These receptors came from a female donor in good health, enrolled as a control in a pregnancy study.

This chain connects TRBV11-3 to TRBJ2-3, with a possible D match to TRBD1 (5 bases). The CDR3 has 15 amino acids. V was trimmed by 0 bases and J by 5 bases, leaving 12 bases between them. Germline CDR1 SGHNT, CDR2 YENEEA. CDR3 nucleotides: TGTGCCAGCAGCTTAGATACAGGCCCCCAAGATACGCAGTATTTT. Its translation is CASSLDTGPQDTQYF. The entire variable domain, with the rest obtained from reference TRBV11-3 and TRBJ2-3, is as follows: EAGVVQSPRYKIIEKKQPVAFWCNPISGHNTLYWYLQNLGQGPELLIRYENEEAVDDSQLPKDRFSAERLKGVDSTLKIQPAELGDSAVYLCASSLDTGPQDTQYFGPGTRLTVL.

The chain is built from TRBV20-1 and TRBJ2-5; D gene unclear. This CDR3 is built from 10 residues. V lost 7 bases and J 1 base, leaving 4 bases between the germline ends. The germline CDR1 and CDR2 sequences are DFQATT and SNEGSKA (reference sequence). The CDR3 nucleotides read TGCAGTGTGGCCCAAGAGACCCAGTACTTC. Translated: CSVAQETQYF.

The CDR3 region has the DNA TGTGCTAGTGGTTTCTCCCAATACGGGGGAACAAAACTGTTTTTT. Translated: CASGFSQYGGTKLFF. This sequence joins TRBV12-5 and TRBJ1-4, with D possibly matching TRBD1 (5 bases). The germline gives CDR1 LGHNT, CDR2 FRNRAP. The CDR3 has 15 amino acids. V lost 3 bases and J 10 bases, leaving 18 bases between the germline ends.

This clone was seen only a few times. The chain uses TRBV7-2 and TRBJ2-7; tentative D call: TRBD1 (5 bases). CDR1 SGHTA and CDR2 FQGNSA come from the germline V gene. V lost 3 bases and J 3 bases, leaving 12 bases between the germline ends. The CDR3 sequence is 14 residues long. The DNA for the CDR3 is TGTGCCAGCAGCTTTCAGACAGTGGACTACGAGCAGTACTTC. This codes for CASSFQTVDYEQYF.

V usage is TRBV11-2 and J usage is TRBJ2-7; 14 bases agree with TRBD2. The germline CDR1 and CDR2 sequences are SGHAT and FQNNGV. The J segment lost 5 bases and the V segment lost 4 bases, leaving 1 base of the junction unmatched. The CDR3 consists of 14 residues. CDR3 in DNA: TGTGCCAGCAGCTGGGGACTAGCGGGGGACGAGCAGTACTTC. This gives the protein CASSWGLAGDEQYF.

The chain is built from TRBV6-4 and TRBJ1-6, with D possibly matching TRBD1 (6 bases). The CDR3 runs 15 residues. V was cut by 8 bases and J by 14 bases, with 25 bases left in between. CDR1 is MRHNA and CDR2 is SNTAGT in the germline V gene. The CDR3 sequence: CASGLFRDKYFTLHF. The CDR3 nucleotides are TGTGCCAGCGGCCTTTTCCGGGACAAGTACTTCACCCTCCACTTT.

The CDR3 coding sequence is TGCGCCAGCAGCCAGACCCGAGCTAGCGGGTATCAAGAGACCCAGTACTTC. It encodes CASSQTRASGYQETQYF. V is TRBV4-1 and J is TRBJ2-5; 8 nucleotides agree with TRBD2. Losses at the gene ends were 3 bases for V and 2 bases for J; bases not matched to a gene: 11. Per the germline V gene, CDR1 is MGHRA and CDR2 is YSYEKL. There are 17 residues in the CDR3.

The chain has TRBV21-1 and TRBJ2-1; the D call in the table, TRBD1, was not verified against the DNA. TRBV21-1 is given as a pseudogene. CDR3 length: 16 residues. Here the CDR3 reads CASSNPPDRYSDEQFF. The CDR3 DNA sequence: TGTGCCAGCAGCAACCCGCCGGACAGGTATAGCGATGAGCAGTTCTTC.

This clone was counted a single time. The CDR3 protein is CASSRRDRGNSPLHF. CDR3 DNA sequence: TGTGCCAGCTCACGACGGGACAGGGGTAATTCACCCCTCCACTTT. The chain couples TRBV18 to TRBJ1-6; 10 nucleotides match TRBD1. CDR1 and CDR2 (germline): KGHSH, LQKENI. The V segment lost 4 bases and the J segment 6 bases; nucleotides outside the gene matches: 3. The CDR3 contains 15 residues.

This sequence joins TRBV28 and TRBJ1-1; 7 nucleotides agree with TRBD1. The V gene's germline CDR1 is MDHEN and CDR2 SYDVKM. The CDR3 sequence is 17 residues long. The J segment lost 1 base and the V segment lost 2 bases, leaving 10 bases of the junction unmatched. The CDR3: CASSLEGQGGPNTEAFF. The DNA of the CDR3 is TGTGCCAGCAGTTTAGAAGGGCAGGGGGGCCCGAACACTGAAGCTTTCTTT. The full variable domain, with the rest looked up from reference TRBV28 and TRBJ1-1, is DVKVTQSSRYLVKRTGEKVFLECVQDMDHENMFWYRQDPGLGLRLIYFSYDVKMKEKGDIPEGYSVSREKKERFSLILESASTNQTSMYLCASSLEGQGGPNTEAFFGQGTRLTVV.

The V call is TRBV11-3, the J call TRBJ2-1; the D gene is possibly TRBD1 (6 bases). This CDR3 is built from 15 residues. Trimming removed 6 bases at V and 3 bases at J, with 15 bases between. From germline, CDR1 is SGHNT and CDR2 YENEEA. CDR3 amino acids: CASSSRQEDYNEQFF. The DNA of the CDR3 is TGTGCCAGCAGTTCACGACAGGAAGACTACAATGAGCAGTTCTTC.

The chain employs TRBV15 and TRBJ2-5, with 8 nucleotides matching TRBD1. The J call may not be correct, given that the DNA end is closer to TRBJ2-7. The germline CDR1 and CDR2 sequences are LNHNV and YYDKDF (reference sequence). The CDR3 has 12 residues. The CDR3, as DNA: TGTGCCACCAGCGGACAGGGCGGCGAGCAGTACTTC. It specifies CATSGQGGEQYF.

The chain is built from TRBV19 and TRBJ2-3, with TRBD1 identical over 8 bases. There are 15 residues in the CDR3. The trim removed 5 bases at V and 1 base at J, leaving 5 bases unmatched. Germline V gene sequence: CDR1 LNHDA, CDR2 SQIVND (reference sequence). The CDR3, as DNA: TGTGCCAGTAGTCTCCAGACAGGGGGCACAGATACGCAGTATTTT. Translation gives CASSLQTGGTDTQYF.

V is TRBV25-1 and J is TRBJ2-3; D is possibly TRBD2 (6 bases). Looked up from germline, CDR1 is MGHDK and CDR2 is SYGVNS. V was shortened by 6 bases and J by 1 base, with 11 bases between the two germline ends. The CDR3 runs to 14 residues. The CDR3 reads CASRSRGGTDTQYF. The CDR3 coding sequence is TGTGCCAGCAGATCGCGCGGGGGCACAGATACGCAGTATTTT. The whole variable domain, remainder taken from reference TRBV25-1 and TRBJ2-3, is EADIYQTPRYLVIGTGKKITLECSQTMGHDKMYWYQQDPGMELHLIHYSYGVNSTEKGDLSSESTVSRIRTEHFPLTLESARPSHTSQYLCASRSRGGTDTQYFGPGTRLTVL.

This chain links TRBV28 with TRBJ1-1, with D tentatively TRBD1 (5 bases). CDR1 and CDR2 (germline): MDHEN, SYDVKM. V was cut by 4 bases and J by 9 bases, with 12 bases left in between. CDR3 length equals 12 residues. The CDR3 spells CASSSTGPKAFF. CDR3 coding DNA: TGTGCCAGCAGTTCAACAGGACCGAAAGCTTTCTTT. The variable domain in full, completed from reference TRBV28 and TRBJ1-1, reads DVKVTQSSRYLVKRTGEKVFLECVQDMDHENMFWYRQDPGLGLRLIYFSYDVKMKEKGDIPEGYSVSREKKERFSLILESASTNQTSMYLCASSSTGPKAFFGQGTRLTVV.

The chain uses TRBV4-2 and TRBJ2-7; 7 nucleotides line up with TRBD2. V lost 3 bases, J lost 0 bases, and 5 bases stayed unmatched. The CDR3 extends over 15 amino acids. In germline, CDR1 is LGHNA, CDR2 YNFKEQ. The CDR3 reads CASSHQRDYSYEQYF. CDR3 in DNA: TGTGCCAGCAGCCATCAAAGGGACTACTCCTACGAGCAGTACTTC.

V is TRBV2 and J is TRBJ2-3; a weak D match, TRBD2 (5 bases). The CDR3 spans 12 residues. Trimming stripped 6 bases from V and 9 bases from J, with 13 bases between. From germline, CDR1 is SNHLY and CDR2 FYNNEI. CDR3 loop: CASSGLGSTQYF. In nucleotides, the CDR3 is TGTGCCAGCAGCGGACTGGGAAGCACGCAGTATTTT.

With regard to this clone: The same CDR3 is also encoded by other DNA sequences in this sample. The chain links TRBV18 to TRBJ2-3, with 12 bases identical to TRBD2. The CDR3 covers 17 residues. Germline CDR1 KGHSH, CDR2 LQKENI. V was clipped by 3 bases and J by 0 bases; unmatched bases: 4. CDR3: CASSPGLAGISTDTQYF. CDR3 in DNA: TGTGCCAGCTCACCCGGACTAGCGGGGATAAGCACAGATACGCAGTATTTT.

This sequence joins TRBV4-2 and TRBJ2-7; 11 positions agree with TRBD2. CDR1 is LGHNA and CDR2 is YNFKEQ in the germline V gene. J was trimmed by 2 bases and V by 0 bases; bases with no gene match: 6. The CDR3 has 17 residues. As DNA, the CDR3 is TGTGCCAGCAGCCAAGAAGCGACACTAGCGGGAGCCTACGAGCAGTACTTC. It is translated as CASSQEATLAGAYEQYF.

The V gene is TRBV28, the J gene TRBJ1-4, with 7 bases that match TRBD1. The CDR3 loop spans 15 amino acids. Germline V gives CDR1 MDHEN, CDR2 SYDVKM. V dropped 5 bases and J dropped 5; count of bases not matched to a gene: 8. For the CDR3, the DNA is TGTGCCAGCAGTAGAAATACAGGGGCCAATGAAAAACTGTTTTTT. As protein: CASSRNTGANEKLFF.

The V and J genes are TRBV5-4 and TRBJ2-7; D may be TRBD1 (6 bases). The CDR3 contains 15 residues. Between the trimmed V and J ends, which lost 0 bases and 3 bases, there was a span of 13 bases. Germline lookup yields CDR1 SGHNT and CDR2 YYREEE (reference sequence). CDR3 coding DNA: TGTGCCAGCAGCTTGGAGGGGGATGGATACTACGAGCAGTACTTC. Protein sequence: CASSLEGDGYYEQYF.

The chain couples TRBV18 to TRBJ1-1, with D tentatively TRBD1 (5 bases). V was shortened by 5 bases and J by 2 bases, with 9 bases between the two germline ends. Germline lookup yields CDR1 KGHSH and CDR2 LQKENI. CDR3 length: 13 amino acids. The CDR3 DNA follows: TGTGCCAGCTCATCGACAGCCAACACTGAAGCTTTCTTT. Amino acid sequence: CASSSTANTEAFF.

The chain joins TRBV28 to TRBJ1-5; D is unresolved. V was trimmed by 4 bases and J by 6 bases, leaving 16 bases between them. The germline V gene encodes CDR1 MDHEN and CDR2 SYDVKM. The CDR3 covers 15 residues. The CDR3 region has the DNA TGTGCCAGCAGTTCGGTATCCCCATACAGTCAGCCCCAGCATTTT. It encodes CASSSVSPYSQPQHF.

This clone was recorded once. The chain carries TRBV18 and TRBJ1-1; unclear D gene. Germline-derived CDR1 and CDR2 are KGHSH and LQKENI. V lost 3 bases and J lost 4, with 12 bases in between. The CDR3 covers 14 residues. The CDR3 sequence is CASSPGIEGTEAFF. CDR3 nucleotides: TGTGCCAGCTCACCGGGAATTGAGGGCACTGAAGCTTTCTTT.